This T cell receptor (beta chain) was recovered during a study of blood T cell repertoires in COVID-19. The method was immunoSEQ multiplex PCR; TCRdb's version includes in-frame clones alone and lacks a portion of them. The table has tens of thousands of clones, 75% to 90% seen once. This CDR3 spans 14 amino acids. Germline V gene sequence: CDR1 ENHRY, CDR2 SYGVKD. The V end lost 4 bases, the J end lost 4 bases, and 13 bases lay between the germline ends. Sequencing input: peripheral blood. The V call is TRBV10-3, the J call TRBJ2-5; the D is unclear. This receptor was obtained from a human donor with active COVID-19. The donor label of this sample is uncertain. CDR3 protein: CAISVNRFGETQYF. Written as DNA, the CDR3 is TGTGCCATCAGTGTAAACCGGTTTGGAGAGACCCAGTACTTC.